This T cell receptor (beta chain) was captured in a study of CD8 T cells in ankylosing spondylitis. This clonotype was seen many times. J was trimmed by 0 bases and V by 5 bases; bases with no gene match: 7. The CDR3 length is 18 residues. Germline CDR1 reads SGHTA; CDR2 reads FQGTGA. TCRdb ran MiXCR on the 5' RACE reads and lists one entry per CDR3 protein. The data hold under 150,000 distinct CDR3 sequences, with roughly 9% observed a single time. The TCR comes from a male donor with ankylosing spondylitis or in good health (not recorded which). This sequence joins TRBV7-3 and TRBJ2-1; 13 positions match TRBD2. The specimen sequenced was blood, either unsorted or a sorted T cell fraction (not recorded which). The chain's CDR3 is CASSAQGLAGVSYNEQFF. Written as DNA, the CDR3 is TGTGCCAGCAGCGCCCAAGGACTAGCGGGAGTCTCCTACAATGAGCAGTTCTTC.